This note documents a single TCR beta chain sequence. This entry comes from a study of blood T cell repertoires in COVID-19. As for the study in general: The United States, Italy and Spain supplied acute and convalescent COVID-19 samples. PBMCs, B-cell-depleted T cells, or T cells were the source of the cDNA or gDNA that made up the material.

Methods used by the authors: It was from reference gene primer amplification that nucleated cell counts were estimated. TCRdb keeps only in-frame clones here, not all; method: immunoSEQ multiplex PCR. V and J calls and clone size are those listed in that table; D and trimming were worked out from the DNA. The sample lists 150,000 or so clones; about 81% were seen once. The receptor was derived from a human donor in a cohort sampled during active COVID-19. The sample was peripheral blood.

The CDR3 loop reads CASSQERFSPLHF. DNA for the CDR3: TGTGCCAGCAGCCAAGAGCGGTTTTCACCCCTCCACTTT. The V gene is TRBV3-1 (or the pseudogene TRBV3-2), the J gene TRBJ1-6; no firm D call. Trimming removed 0 bases at V and 9 bases at J, with 6 bases between. This CDR3 contains 13 residues. Germline CDR1 and CDR2: LGHDT and YNNKEL (reference sequence).